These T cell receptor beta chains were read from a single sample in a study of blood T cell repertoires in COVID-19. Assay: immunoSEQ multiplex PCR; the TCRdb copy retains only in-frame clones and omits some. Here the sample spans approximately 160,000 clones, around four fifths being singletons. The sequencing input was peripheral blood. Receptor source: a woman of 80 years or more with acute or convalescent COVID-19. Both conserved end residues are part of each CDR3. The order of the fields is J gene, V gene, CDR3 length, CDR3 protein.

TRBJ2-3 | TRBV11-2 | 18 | CASSYDIRQRGSTDTQYF
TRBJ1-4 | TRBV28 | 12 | CASSLEAEKLFF
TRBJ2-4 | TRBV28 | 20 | CASSLYLVSSGGIAKNIQYF
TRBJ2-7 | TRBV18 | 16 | CASSPTFRQGSDEQYF
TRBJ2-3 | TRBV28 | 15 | CASSLGSGSARTQYF
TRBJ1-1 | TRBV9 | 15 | CASSPRPALNTEAFF
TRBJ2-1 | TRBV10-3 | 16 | CAIRSQQGVSYNEQFF
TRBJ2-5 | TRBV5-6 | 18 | CASSLALGTSGDTETQYF
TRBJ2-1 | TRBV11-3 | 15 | CASSLDRGPLNEQFF
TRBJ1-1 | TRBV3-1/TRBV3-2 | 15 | CASSPQAGVNTEAFF
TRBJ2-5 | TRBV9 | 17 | CASSVAGQGAFSETQYF
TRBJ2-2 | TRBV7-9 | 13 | CASSDRGTGELFF
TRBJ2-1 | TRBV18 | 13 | CASSPNFYNEQFF
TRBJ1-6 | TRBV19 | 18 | CASSTGQGISSYNSPLHF
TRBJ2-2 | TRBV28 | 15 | CASSLPGLASGELFF
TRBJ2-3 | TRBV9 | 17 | CASSVGLREWSTDTQYF
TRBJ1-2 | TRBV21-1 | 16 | CASSKVGSASPYGYTF
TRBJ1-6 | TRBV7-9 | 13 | CASSPGFNSPLHF
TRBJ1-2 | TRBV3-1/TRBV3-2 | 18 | CASSQVSGGPRPPYGYTF
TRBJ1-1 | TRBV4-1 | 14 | CASSQQDRVTEAFF
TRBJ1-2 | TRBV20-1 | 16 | CSASEDRGRGRNGYTF
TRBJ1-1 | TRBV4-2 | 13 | CASSPTGNTEAFF
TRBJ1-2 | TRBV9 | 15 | CASSVQGQTNYGYTF
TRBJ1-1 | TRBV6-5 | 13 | CASTRPRFTEAFF
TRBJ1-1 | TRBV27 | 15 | CASSFSNKGVTEAFF
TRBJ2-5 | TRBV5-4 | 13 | CASSWDREETQYF
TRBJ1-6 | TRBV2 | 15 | CAIQRGTGVNSPLHF
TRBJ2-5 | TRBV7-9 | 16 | CASSSLPGVGGETQYF
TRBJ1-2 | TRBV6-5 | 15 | CASRPPGDRGYGYTF
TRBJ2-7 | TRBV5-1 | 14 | CASSHRQGFYEQYF
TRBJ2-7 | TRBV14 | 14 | CASSQLREGGEQYF
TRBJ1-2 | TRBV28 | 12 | CASRGGRYGYTF
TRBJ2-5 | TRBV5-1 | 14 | CASSFTGGRETQYF
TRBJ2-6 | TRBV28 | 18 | CASSLSGGTASGANVLTF
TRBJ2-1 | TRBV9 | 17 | CASSESSGTRDYNEQFF
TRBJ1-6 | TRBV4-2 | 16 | CASSQESGDYNSPLHF
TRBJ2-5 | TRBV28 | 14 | CASSLWAGEETQYF
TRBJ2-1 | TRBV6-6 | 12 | CASTAARREQFF
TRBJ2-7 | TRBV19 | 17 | CASSSPTGTSASYEQYF
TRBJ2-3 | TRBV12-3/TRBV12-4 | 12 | CASSVSSDTQYF
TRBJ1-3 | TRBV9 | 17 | CASSVEIPGIHGNTIYF
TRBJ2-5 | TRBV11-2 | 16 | CASSLGVAGGFETQYF
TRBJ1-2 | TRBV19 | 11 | CASSRGLGYTF